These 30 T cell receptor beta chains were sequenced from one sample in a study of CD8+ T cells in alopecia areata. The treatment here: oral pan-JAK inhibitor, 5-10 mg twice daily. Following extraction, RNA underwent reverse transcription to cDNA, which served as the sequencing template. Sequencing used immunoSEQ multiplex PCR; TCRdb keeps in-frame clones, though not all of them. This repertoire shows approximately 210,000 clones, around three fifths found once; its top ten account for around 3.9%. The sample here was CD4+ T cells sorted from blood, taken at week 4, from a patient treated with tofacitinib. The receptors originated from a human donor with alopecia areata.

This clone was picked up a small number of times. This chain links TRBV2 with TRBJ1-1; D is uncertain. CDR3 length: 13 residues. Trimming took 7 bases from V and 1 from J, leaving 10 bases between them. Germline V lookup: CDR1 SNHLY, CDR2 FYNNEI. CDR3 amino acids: CASNLDGNTEAFF. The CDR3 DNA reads TGTGCCAGCAACCTGGACGGGAACACTGAAGCTTTCTTT.

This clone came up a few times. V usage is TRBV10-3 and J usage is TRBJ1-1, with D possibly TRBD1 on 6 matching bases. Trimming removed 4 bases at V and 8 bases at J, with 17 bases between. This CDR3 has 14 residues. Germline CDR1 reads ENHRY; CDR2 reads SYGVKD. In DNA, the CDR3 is TGTGCCATCAGTGCGGGGGGGCAGCTAATCGAAGCTTTCTTT. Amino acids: CAISAGGQLIEAFF.

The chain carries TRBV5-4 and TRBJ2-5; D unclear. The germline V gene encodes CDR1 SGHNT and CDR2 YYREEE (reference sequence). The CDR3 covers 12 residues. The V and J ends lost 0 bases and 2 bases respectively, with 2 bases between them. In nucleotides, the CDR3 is TGTGCCAGCAGCTTGGCTCAAGAGACCCAGTACTTC. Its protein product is CASSLAQETQYF.

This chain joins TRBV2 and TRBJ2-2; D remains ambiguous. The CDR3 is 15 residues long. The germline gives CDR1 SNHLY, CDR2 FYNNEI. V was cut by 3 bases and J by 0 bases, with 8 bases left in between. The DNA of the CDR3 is TGTGCCAGCAGTGAGGTCACAGCGAACACCGGGGAGCTGTTTTTT. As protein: CASSEVTANTGELFF.

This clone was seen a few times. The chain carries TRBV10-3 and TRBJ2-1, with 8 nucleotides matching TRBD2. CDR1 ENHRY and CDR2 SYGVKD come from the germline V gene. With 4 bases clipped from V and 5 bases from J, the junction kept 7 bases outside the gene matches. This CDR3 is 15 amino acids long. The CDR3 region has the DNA TGTGCCATCAGTGCCCGGGGGGGCAATGACAATGAGCAGTTCTTC. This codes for CAISARGGNDNEQFF.

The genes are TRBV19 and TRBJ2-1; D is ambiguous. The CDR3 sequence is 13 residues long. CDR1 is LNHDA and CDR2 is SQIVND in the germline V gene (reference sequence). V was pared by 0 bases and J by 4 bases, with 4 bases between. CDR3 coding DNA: TGTGCCAGTAGTATAGAGCGGTACAATGAGCAGTTCTTC. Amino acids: CASSIERYNEQFF.

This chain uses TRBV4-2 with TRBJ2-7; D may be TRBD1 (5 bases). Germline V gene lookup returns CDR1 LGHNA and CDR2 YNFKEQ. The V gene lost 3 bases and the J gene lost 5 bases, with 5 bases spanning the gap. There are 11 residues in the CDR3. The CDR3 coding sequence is TGTGCCAGCAGCCAGGACAACGAGCAGTACTTC. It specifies CASSQDNEQYF.

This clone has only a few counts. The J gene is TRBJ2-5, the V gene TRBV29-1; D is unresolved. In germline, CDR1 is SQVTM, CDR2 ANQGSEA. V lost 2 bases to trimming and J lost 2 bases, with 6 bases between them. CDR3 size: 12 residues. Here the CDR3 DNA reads TGCAGCGTTGAATGGCAGCAAGAGACCCAGTACTTC. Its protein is CSVEWQQETQYF.

CDR3 protein: CASSPADRGGGYTF. CDR3 in DNA: TGTGCCAGCAGCCCCGCGGACAGGGGAGGTGGCTACACCTTC. The V and J genes are TRBV7-2 and TRBJ1-2, with 9 bases matching TRBD1. The CDR3 runs to 14 residues. Germline assignment: CDR1 SGHTA and CDR2 FQGNSA. The ends lost 5 bases at V and 7 bases at J; junction bases unmatched: 8.

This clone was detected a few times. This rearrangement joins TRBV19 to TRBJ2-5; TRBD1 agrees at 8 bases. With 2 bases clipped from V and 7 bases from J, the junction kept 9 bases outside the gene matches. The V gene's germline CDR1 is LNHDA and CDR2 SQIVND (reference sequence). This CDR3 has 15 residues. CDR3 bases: TGTGCCAGTAGTATACGTCAGGGGGCCGCGGGGACCCAGTACTTC. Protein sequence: CASSIRQGAAGTQYF.

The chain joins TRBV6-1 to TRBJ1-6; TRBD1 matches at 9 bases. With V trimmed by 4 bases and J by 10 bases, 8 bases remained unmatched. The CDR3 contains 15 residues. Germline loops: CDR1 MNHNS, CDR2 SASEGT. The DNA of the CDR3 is TGTGCCAGCAGTGTCGGACAGGGGCAGGGGTCACCCCTCCACTTT. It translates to CASSVGQGQGSPLHF.

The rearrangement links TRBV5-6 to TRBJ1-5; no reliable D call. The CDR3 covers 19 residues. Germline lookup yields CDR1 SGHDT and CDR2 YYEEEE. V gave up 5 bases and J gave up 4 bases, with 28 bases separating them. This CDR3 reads CASSQFARWDREDNQPQHF. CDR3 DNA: TGTGCCAGCAGTCAATTTGCCCGTTGGGATAGGGAAGATAATCAGCCCCAGCATTTT. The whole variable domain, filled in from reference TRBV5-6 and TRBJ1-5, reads DAGVTQSPTHLIKTRGQQVTLRCSPKSGHDTVSWYQQALGQGPQFIFQYYEEEERQRGNFPDRFSGHQFPNYSSELNVNALLLGDSALYLCASSQFARWDREDNQPQHFGDGTRLSIL.

Written as DNA, the CDR3 is TGCGCCAGCAGCTTCTCCGGGACAGGGAGGGAAGAGACCCAGTACTTC. As protein: CASSFSGTGREETQYF. The chain has TRBV5-1 and TRBJ2-5, with TRBD1 matching over 9 bases. V lost 2 bases, J lost 3 bases, and 8 bases stayed unmatched. There are 16 residues in the CDR3. Germline V gene lookup returns CDR1 SGHRS and CDR2 YFSETQ.

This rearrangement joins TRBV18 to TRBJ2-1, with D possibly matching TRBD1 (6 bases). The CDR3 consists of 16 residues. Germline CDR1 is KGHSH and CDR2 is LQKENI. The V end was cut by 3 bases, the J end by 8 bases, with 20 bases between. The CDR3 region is CASSPLSGHTWDEQFF. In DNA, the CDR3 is TGTGCCAGCTCACCGCTATCGGGACACACCTGGGATGAGCAGTTCTTC. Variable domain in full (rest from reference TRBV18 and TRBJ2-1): NAGVMQNPRHLVRRRGQEARLRCSPMKGHSHVYWYRQLPEEGLKFMVYLQKENIIDESGMPKERFSAEFPKEGPSILRIQQVVRGDSAAYFCASSPLSGHTWDEQFFGPGTRLTVL.

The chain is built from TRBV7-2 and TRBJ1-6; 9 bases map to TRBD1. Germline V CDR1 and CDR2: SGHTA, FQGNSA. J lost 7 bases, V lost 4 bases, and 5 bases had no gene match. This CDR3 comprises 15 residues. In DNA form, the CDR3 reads TGTGCCAGCAGCTCAGGGGGGACAGGGAATTCACCCCTCCACTTT. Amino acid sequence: CASSSGGTGNSPLHF.

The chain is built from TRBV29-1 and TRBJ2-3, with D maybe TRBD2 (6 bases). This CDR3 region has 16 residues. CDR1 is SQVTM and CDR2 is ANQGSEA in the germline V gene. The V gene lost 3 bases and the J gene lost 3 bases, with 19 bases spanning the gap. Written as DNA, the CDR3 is TGCAGCGTTGACGCCGGTAAACGGGGGAGGACAGATACGCAGTATTTT. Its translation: CSVDAGKRGRTDTQYF.

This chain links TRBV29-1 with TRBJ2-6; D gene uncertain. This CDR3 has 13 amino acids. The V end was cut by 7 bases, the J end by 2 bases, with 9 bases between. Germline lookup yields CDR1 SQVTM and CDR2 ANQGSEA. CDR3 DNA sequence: TGCAGCGCTGGATTACCTGGGGCCAACGTCCTGACTTTC. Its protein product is CSAGLPGANVLTF.

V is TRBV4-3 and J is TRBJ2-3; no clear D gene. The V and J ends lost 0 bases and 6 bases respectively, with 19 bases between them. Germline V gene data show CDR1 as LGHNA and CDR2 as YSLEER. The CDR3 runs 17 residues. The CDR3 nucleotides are TGCGCCAGCAGCCAAGATTTCGCTAGATCCATGGCGGATACGCAGTATTTT. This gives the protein CASSQDFARSMADTQYF.

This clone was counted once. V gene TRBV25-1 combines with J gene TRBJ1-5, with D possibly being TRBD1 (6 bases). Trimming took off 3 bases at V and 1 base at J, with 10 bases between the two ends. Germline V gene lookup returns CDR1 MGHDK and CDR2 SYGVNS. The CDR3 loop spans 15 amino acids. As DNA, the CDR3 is TGTGCCAGCAGTGATACGGACAGCAGCAATCAGCCCCAGCATTTT. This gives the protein CASSDTDSSNQPQHF. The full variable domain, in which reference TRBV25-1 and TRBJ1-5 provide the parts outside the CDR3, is EADIYQTPRYLVIGTGKKITLECSQTMGHDKMYWYQQDPGMELHLIHYSYGVNSTEKGDLSSESTVSRIRTEHFPLTLESARPSHTSQYLCASSDTDSSNQPQHFGDGTRLSIL.

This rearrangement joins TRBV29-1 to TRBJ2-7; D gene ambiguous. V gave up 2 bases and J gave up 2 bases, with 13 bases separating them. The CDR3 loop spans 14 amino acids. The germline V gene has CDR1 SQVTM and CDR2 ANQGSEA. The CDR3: CSVETQSLPYEQYF. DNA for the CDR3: TGCAGCGTTGAAACTCAGTCACTACCCTACGAGCAGTACTTC.

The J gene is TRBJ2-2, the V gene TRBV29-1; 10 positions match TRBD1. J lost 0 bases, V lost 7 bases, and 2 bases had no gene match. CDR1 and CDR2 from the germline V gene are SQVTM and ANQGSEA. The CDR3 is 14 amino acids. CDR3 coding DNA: TGCAGCGCGGGACAGGGGTCGAACACCGGGGAGCTGTTTTTT. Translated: CSAGQGSNTGELFF.

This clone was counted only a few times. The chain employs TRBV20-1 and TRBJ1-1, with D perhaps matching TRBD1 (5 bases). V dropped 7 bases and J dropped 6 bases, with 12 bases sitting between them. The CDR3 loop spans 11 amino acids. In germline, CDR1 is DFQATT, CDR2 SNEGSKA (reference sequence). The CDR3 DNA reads TGCAGTGTGGCAGGGACCGCTGAAGCTTTCTTT. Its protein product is CSVAGTAEAFF.

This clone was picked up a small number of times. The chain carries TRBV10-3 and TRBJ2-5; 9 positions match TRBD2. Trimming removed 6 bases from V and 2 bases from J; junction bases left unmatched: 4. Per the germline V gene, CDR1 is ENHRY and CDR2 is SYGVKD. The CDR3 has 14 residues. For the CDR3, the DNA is TGTGCCATCAGGAGCGGGGGGATACAAGAGACCCAGTACTTC. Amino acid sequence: CAIRSGGIQETQYF.

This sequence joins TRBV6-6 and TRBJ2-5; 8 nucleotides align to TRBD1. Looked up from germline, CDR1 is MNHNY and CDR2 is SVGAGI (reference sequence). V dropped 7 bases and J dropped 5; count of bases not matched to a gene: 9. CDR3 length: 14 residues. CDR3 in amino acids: CASTAGGASETQYF. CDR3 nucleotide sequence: TGTGCCAGCACTGCAGGGGGCGCCTCGGAGACCCAGTACTTC.

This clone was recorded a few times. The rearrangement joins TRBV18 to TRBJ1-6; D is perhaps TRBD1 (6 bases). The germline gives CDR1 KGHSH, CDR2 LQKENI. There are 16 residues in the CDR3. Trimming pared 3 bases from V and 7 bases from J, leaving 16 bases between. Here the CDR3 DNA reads TGTGCCAGCTCACCCCCATATCTGGGGGCCAATTCACCCCTCCACTTT. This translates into CASSPPYLGANSPLHF.

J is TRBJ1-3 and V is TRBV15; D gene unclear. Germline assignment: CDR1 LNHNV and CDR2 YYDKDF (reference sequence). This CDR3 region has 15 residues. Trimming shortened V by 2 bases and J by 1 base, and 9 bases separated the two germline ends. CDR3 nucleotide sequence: TGTGCCACCAGCAGAACGACAAGTTCTGGAAACACCATATATTTT. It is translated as CATSRTTSSGNTIYF.

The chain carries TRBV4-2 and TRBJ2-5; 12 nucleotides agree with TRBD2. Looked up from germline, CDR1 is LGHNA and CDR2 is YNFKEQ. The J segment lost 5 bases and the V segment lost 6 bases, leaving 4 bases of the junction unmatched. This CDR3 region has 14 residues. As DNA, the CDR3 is TGTGCCAGCAGTCGGACTAGCGGGGTTGAGACCCAGTACTTC. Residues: CASSRTSGVETQYF.

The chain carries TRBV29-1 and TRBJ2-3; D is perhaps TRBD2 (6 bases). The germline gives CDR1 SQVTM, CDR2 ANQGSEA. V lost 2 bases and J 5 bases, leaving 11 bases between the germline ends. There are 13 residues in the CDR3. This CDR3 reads CSVETQGGDTQYF. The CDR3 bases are TGCAGCGTTGAAACCCAGGGAGGAGATACGCAGTATTTT.

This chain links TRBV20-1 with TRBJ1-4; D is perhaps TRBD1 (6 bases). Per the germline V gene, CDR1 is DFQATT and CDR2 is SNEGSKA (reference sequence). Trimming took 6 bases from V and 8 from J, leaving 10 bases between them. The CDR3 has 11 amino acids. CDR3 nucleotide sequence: TGCAGTGCCCGGACAGACGAAAAACTGTTTTTT. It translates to CSARTDEKLFF.

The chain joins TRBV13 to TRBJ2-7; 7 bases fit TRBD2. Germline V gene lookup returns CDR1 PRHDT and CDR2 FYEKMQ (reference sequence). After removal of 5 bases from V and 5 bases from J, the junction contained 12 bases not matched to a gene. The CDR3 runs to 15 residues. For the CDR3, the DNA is TGTGCCAGCAGCGGACGTCTAGCGGCAGAAGACGAGCAGTACTTC. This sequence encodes CASSGRLAAEDEQYF.